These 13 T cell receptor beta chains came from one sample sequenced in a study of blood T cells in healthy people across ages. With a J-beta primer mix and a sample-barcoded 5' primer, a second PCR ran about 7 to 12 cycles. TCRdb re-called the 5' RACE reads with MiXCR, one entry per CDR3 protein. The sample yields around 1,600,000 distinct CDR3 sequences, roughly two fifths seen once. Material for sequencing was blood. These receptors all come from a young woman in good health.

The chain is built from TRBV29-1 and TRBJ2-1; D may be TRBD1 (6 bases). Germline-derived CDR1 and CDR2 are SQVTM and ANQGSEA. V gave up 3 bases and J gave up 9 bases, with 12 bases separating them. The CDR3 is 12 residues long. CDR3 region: CSVEGTGREQFF. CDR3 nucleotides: TGCAGCGTTGAGGGAACAGGGCGTGAGCAGTTCTTC.

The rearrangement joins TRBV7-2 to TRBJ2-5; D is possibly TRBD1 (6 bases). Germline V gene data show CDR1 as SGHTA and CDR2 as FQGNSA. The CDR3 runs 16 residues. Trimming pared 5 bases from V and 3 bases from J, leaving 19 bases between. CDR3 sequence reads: CASSLFGTSSKETQYF. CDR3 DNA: TGTGCCAGCAGCCTGTTCGGGACAAGTAGTAAAGAGACCCAGTACTTC.

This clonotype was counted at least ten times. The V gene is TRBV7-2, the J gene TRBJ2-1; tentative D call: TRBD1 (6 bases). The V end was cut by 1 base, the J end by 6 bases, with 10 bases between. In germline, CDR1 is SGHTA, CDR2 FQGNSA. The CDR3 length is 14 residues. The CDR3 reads CASSLGGGSNEQFF. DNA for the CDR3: TGTGCCAGCAGCTTAGGAGGGGGTAGCAATGAGCAGTTCTTC.

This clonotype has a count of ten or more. For the CDR3, the DNA is TGTGCCAGCAGCTTAGCGGGGACTAGCGCCGGCGCAGATACGCAGTATTTT. Protein sequence: CASSLAGTSAGADTQYF. The V call is TRBV11-3, the J call TRBJ2-3, with TRBD2 matching 10 bases. CDR1 and CDR2 (germline): SGHNT, YENEEA. The CDR3 has 17 residues. Trimming cost V 1 base and J 4 bases; bases outside gene matches: 8.

CDR3 nucleotides: TGTGCCAGCAGCGTGTCTAGCGGGAGCGATGAGCAGTTCTTC. Translating gives CASSVSSGSDEQFF. The chain uses TRBV9 and TRBJ2-1; 10 bases are shared with TRBD2. Losses at the gene ends were 2 bases for V and 8 bases for J; bases not matched to a gene: 4. CDR3 length: 14 residues. In germline, CDR1 is SGDLS, CDR2 YYNGEE. Looking up the rest from reference TRBV9 and TRBJ2-1 gives the full variable domain: DSGVTQTPKHLITATGQRVTLRCSPRSGDLSVYWYQQSLDQGLQFLIQYYNGEERAKGNILERFSAQQFPDLHSELNLSSLELGDSALYFCASSVSSGSDEQFFGPGTRLTVL.

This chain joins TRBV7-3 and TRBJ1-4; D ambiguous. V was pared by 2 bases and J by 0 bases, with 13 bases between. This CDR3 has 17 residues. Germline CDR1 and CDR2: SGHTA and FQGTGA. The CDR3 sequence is CASSLGPRGATNEKLFF. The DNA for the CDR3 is TGTGCCAGCAGCTTAGGACCTCGGGGTGCAACTAATGAAAAACTGTTTTTT.

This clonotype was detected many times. The chain's CDR3 is CASSLYSGEQYF. The CDR3 nucleotides read TGTGCCAGCAGCTTATATTCTGGGGAGCAGTACTTC. This chain joins TRBV7-9 and TRBJ2-7; unclear D gene. CDR1 and CDR2 from the germline V gene are SEHNR and FQNEAQ (reference sequence). V was shortened by 2 bases and J by 7 bases, with 9 bases between the two germline ends. The CDR3 runs to 12 residues.

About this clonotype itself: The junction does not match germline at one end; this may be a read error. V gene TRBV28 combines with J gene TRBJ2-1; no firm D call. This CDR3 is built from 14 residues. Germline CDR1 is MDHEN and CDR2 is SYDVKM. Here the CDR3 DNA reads TGTGCTAGCAGTCCTCCAGTATCTAGCAATGAGCAGTTCTTC. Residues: CASSPPVSSNEQFF.

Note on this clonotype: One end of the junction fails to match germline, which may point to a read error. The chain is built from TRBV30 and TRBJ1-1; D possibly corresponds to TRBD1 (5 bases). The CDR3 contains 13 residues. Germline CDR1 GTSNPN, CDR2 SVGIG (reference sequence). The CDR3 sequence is CAWSGEGNAEAFF. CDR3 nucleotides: TGTGCCTGGTCGGGGGAAGGGAACGCTGAAGCTTTCTTT. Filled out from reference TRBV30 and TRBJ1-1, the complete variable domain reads SQTIHQWPATLVQPVGSPLSLECTVEGTSNPNLYWYRQAAGRGLQLLFYSVGIGQISSEVPQNLSASRPQDRQFILSSKKLLLSDSGFYLCAWSGEGNAEAFFGQGTRLTVV.

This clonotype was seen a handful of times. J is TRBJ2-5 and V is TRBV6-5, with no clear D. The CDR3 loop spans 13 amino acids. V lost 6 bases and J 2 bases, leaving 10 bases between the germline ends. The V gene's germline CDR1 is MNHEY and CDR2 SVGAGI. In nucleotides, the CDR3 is TGTGCCAGCAGCCCCTCATCACAAGAGACCCAGTACTTC. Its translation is CASSPSSQETQYF.

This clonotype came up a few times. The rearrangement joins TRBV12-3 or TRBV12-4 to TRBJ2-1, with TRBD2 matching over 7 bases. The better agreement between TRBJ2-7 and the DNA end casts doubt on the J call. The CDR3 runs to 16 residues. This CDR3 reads CASSFNGGSPYNEQYF. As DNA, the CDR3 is TGTGCCAGCAGTTTTAATGGCGGGAGTCCCTACAATGAGCAGTACTTC.

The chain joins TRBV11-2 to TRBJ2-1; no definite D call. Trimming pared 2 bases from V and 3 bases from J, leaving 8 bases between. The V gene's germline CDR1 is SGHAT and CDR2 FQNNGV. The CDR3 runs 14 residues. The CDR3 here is CASSLISFYNEQFF. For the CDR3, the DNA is TGTGCCAGCAGCTTAATTAGTTTCTACAATGAGCAGTTCTTC.

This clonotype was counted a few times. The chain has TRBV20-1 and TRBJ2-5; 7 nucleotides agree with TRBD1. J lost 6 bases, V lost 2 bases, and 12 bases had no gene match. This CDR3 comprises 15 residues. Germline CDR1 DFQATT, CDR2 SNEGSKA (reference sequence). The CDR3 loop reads CSARSRRQGRKTQYF. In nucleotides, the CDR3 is TGCAGTGCTAGATCCCGCAGACAGGGCAGGAAGACCCAGTACTTC.